The 17 T cell receptor beta chains below were found in one sample sequenced in a study of shared clonotypes between healthy human individuals. Clones were read by immunoSEQ multiplex PCR, and TCRdb kept only the in-frame ones, dropping some. The sample consists of 450,000 to 600,000 clones, 79% of them appearing once. The specimen was PBMCs. The receptors originated from a middle-aged woman in good health. Some clones in this sample may be carry-over from other donors' samples.

This chain joins TRBV29-1 and TRBJ2-5, with TRBD2 matching over 8 bases. This CDR3 is built from 15 residues. Unmatched junction bases numbered 6, after V lost 3 bases and J lost 0 bases. Germline V gives CDR1 SQVTM, CDR2 ANQGSEA. In DNA, the CDR3 is TGCAGCGTTGAGGGGACTAGGTCGGACCAAGAGACCCAGTACTTC. This encodes CSVEGTRSDQETQYF.

The chain recombines TRBV10-2 with TRBJ2-5; D not certain. CDR3 size: 12 residues. The ends were cut back, 5 bases at V and 3 bases at J, with 7 bases in the middle. Germline V gives CDR1 WSHSY, CDR2 SAAADI. CDR3 sequence: CASSRTEETQYF. CDR3 nucleotide sequence: TGCGCCAGCAGTCGGACGGAAGAGACCCAGTACTTC.

The chain is built from TRBV5-1 and TRBJ1-1; TRBD1 might be the D (6 bases). The CDR3 sequence is 14 residues long. Looked up from germline, CDR1 is SGHRS and CDR2 is YFSETQ. V gave up 4 bases and J gave up 2 bases, with 12 bases separating them. Written as DNA, the CDR3 is TGCGCCAGCAGCCCCTGGGGGCGAAACACTGAAGCTTTCTTT. It encodes CASSPWGRNTEAFF.

The chain employs TRBV9 and TRBJ2-2; maybe TRBD2 (6 bases). CDR1 is SGDLS, CDR2 YYNGEE, per germline. V was shortened by 4 bases and J by 7 bases, with 14 bases between the two germline ends. The CDR3 spans 14 residues. In DNA, the CDR3 is TGTGCCAGCAGCCGGCGGGACGAAGTCGGGGAGCTGTTTTTT. Amino acid sequence: CASSRRDEVGELFF.

This clone was picked up one time. This rearrangement joins TRBV4-2 to TRBJ1-1; 9 bases fit TRBD1. Germline-derived CDR1 and CDR2 are LGHNA and YNFKEQ. This CDR3 region has 13 residues. V lost 4 bases to trimming and J lost 8 bases; unmatched junction nucleotides: 5. The CDR3 is CASSPPDRGEAFF. The CDR3 DNA is TGTGCCAGCAGCCCTCCCGACAGGGGGGAAGCTTTCTTT.

J is TRBJ2-5 and V is TRBV6-5, with 11 bases lining up with TRBD2. The ends lost 5 bases at V and 5 bases at J; junction bases unmatched: 7. This CDR3 comprises 15 residues. Germline V gives CDR1 MNHEY, CDR2 SVGAGI. The CDR3 is CASSPPSSGRETQYF. For the CDR3, the DNA is TGTGCCAGCAGTCCACCGTCTAGCGGGAGGGAGACCCAGTACTTC.

The chain couples TRBV27 to TRBJ1-5, with D uncertain. Trimming took off 2 bases at V and 5 bases at J, with 7 bases between the two ends. In germline, CDR1 is MNHEY, CDR2 SMNVEV (reference sequence). This CDR3 is built from 13 residues. This chain's CDR3 is CASSLGADQPQHF. The CDR3 nucleotides read TGTGCCAGCAGTTTAGGAGCGGATCAGCCCCAGCATTTT.

Details on this clone: This specimen includes other DNA sequences encoding the same CDR3. This chain links TRBV29-1 with TRBJ1-5; TRBD1 might be the D (5 bases). Deletions cut 4 bases from V and 6 bases from J, with 10 bases between. The CDR3 extends over 12 amino acids. The V gene's germline CDR1 is SQVTM and CDR2 ANQGSEA. The DNA of the CDR3 is TGCAGCGTTGGGGCAGGGAGTCAGCCCCAGCATTTT. This translates into CSVGAGSQPQHF.

The rearrangement uses TRBV4-3 and TRBJ2-7; 7 bases are a match to TRBD1. The CDR3 extends over 18 amino acids. With 3 bases clipped from V and 1 base from J, the junction kept 15 bases outside the gene matches. The germline CDR1 and CDR2 sequences are LGHNA and YSLEER. The CDR3 nucleotides read TGCGCCAGCAGCCAGGATAAAGCCGACAGGGTCTTTTCCTACGAGCAGTACTTC. This translates into CASSQDKADRVFSYEQYF.

This chain uses TRBV6-6 with TRBJ1-1; no clear D gene. The length of the CDR3 is 11 residues. The V end lost 1 base, the J end lost 11 bases, and 8 bases lay between the germline ends. Germline CDR1 MNHNY, CDR2 SVGAGI (reference sequence). Here the CDR3 DNA reads TGTGCCAGCAGTTACTTGGGTGAGGCTTTCTTT. It encodes CASSYLGEAFF.

CDR3 sequence: CASRLIAGAGDTQYF. The CDR3 DNA reads TGTGCCAGCCGACTAATAGCGGGAGCGGGAGATACGCAGTATTTT. The chain combines TRBV7-2 with TRBJ2-3, with TRBD2 matching over 9 bases. The junction had 11 bases not matched to a gene; V was cut back by 8 bases and J by 5 bases. The CDR3 loop spans 15 amino acids. Germline CDR1 and CDR2: SGHTA and FQGNSA.

The rearrangement joins TRBV10-3 to TRBJ2-3, with 7 bases identical to TRBD2. Germline CDR1 is ENHRY and CDR2 is SYGVKD. The ends lost 10 bases at V and 0 bases at J; junction bases unmatched: 4. CDR3 length: 13 residues. CDR3 in amino acids: CATQAGSTDTQYF. The CDR3 coding sequence is TGTGCCACCCAAGCGGGAAGCACAGATACGCAGTATTTT.

The chain couples TRBV30 to TRBJ1-3; D remains ambiguous. V lost 0 bases, J lost 4 bases, and 10 bases lay in between. Germline CDR1 and CDR2: GTSNPN and SVGIG (reference sequence). The length of the CDR3 is 14 residues. CDR3 in amino acids: CAWSVEAGGNTIYF. CDR3 nucleotide sequence: TGTGCCTGGAGTGTCGAGGCGGGGGGAAACACCATATATTTT. The full variable domain, completed using reference TRBV30 and TRBJ1-3, is SQTIHQWPATLVQPVGSPLSLECTVEGTSNPNLYWYRQAAGRGLQLLFYSVGIGQISSEVPQNLSASRPQDRQFILSSKKLLLSDSGFYLCAWSVEAGGNTIYFGEGSWLTVV.

The chain recombines TRBV2 with TRBJ1-4; D might be TRBD1 (6 bases). From germline, CDR1 is SNHLY and CDR2 FYNNEI. Trimming left V 4 bases short and J 6 bases short, with 12 bases between. This CDR3 is 14 amino acids long. CDR3 sequence: CASSGGGAYEKLFF. As DNA, the CDR3 is TGTGCCAGCAGTGGTGGGGGGGCGTATGAAAAACTGTTTTTT.

The chain joins TRBV9 to TRBJ2-5, with no clear D. Germline V gene data show CDR1 as SGDLS and CDR2 as YYNGEE. V lost 1 base and J lost 2, with 6 bases in between. The CDR3 has 13 amino acids. CDR3 sequence reads: CASSVSPQETQYF. Written as DNA, the CDR3 is TGTGCCAGCAGCGTATCCCCACAAGAGACCCAGTACTTC.

The rearrangement joins TRBV6-1 to TRBJ2-2; D possibly corresponds to TRBD1 (6 bases). The CDR3 contains 13 residues. Germline loops: CDR1 MNHNS, CDR2 SASEGT. V gave up 7 bases and J gave up 6 bases, with 12 bases separating them. The CDR3 DNA sequence: TGTGCCAGCACCCCCTACAGGGCCGGGGAGCTGTTTTTT. Residues: CASTPYRAGELFF.

The gene calls are TRBV6-5 and TRBJ2-7; D might be TRBD1 (7 bases). The CDR3 spans 15 residues. Trimming shortened V by 2 bases and J by 2 bases, and 13 bases separated the two germline ends. The germline V gene encodes CDR1 MNHEY and CDR2 SVGAGI. CDR3 sequence: CASSYQGGSTYEQYF. CDR3 in DNA: TGTGCCAGCAGTTACCAGGGGGGCTCGACCTACGAGCAGTACTTC.